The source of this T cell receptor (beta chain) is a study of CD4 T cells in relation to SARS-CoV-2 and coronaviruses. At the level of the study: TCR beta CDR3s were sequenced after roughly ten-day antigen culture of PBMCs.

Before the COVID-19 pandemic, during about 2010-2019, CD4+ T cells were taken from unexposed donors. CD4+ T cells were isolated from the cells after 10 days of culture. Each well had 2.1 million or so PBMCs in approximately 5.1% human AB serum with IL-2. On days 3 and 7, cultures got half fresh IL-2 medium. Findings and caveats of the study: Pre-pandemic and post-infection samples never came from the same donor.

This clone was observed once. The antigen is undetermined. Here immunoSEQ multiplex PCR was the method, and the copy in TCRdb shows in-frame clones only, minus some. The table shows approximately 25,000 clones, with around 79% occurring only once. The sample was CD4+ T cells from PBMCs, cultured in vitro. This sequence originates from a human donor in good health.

This chain's CDR3 is CASSLLRNYGYTF. CDR3 DNA sequence: TGTGCCAGCAGTTTATTGAGAAACTATGGCTACACCTTC. The chain has TRBV12-3 or TRBV12-4 and TRBJ1-2; D is unclear. CDR3 length: 13 amino acids. V lost 2 bases, J lost 2 bases, and 6 bases lay in between.